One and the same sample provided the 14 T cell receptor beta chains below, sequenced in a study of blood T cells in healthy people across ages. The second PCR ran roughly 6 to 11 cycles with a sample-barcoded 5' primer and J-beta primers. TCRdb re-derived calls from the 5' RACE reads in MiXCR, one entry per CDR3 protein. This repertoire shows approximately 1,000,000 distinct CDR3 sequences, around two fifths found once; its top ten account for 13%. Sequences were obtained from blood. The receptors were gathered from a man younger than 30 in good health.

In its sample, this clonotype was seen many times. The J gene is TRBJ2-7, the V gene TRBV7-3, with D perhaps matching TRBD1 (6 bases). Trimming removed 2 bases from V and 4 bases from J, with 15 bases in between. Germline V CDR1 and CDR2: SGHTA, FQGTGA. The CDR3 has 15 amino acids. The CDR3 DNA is TGTGCCAGCAGCTTAGCCAGGGGAGAAATTTACGAGCAGTACTTC. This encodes CASSLARGEIYEQYF. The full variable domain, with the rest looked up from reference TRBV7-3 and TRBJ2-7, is GAGVSQTPSNKVTEKGKYVELRCDPISGHTALYWYRQSLGQGPEFLIYFQGTGAADDSGLPNDRFFAVRPEGSVSTLKIQRTERGDSAVYLCASSLARGEIYEQYFGPGTRLTVT.

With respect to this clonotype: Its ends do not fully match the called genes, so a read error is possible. CDR3 sequence (DNA): TGTACCAGCAGCGCTAGCGGGGGGGCGACAGATACGCAGTATTTT. Its translation is CTSSASGGATDTQYF. The chain recombines TRBV9 with TRBJ2-3, with TRBD2 identical over 12 bases. This CDR3 has 15 amino acids. Germline CDR1 reads SGDLS; CDR2 reads YYNGEE.

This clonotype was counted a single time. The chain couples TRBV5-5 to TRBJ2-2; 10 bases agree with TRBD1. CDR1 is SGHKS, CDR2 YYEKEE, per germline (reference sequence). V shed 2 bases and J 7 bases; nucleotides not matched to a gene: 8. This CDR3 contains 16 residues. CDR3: CASSFRDRGRVGELFF. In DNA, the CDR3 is TGTGCCAGCAGCTTCAGGGACAGGGGTCGGGTCGGGGAGCTGTTTTTT.

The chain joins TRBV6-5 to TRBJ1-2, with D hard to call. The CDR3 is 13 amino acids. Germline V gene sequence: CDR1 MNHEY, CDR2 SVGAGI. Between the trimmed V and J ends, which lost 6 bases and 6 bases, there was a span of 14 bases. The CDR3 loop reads CASSPTRPDGYTF. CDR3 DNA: TGTGCCAGCAGCCCCACTCGGCCGGATGGCTACACCTTC.

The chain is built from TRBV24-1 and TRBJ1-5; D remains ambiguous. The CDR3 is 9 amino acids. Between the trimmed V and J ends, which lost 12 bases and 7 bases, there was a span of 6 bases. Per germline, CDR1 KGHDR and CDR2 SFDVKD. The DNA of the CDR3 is TGTGCCCCGGTCCAGCCCCAGCATTTT. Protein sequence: CAPVQPQHF.

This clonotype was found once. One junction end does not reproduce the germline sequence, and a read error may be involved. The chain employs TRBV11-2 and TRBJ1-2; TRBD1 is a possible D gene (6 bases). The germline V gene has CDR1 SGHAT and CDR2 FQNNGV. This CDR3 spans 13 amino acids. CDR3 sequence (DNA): TGTGTCAGCAGCTTAGAGTCAGGGGATGGCTACACCTTC. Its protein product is CVSSLESGDGYTF.

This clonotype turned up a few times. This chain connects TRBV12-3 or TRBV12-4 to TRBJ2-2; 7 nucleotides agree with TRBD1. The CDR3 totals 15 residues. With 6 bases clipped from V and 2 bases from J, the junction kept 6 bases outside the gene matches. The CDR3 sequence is CASRLDRVNTGELFF. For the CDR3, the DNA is TGTGCCAGCAGGCTAGACAGGGTTAACACCGGGGAGCTGTTTTTT.

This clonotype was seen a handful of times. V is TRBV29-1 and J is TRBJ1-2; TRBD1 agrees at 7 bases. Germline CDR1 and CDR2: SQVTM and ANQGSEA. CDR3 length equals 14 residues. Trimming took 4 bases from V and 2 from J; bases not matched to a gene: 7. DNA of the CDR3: TGCAGCGTTGGGGGACAGAACAGCAACTATGGCTACACCTTC. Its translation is CSVGGQNSNYGYTF.

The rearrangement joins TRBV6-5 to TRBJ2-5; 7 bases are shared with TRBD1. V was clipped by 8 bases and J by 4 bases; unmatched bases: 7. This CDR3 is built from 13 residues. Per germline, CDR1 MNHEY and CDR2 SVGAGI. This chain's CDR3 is CASADRVGETQYF. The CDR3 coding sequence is TGTGCCAGCGCAGACAGGGTAGGAGAGACCCAGTACTTC.

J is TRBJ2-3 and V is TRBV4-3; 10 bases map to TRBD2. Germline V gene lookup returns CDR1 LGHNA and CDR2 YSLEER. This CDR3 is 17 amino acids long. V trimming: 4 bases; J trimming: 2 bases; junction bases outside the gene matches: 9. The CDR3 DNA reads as TGCGCCAGCAGCCTGAGCCCTAGCGGGGGCTCCACAGATACGCAGTATTTT. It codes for CASSLSPSGGSTDTQYF.

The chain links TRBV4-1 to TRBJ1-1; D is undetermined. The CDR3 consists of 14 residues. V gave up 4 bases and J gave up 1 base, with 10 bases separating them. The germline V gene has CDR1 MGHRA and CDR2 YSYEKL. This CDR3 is CASSPQKRNTEAFF. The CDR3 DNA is TGCGCCAGCAGCCCTCAGAAAAGGAACACTGAAGCTTTCTTT.

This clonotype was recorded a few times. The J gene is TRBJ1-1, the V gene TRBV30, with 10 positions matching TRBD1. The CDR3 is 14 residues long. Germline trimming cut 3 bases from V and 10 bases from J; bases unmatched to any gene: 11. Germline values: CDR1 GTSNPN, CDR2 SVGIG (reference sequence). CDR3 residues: CAWRIGDRGPGAFF. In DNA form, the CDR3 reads TGTGCCTGGAGAATTGGGGACAGGGGTCCGGGAGCTTTCTTT.

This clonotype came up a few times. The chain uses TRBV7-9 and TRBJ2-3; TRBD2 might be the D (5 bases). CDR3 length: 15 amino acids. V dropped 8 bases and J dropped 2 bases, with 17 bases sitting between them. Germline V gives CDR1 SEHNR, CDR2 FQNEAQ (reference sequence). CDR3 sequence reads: CASSKSRAYTDTQYF. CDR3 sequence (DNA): TGTGCCAGCTCTAAATCGCGGGCGTACACAGATACGCAGTATTTT.

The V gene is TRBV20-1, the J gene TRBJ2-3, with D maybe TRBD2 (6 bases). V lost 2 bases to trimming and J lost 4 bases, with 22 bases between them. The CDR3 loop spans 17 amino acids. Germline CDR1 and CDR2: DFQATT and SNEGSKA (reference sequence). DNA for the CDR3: TGCAGTGCTAGATCCGTACGCGGGGCCTTGGGTCCAGATACGCAGTATTTT. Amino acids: CSARSVRGALGPDTQYF.